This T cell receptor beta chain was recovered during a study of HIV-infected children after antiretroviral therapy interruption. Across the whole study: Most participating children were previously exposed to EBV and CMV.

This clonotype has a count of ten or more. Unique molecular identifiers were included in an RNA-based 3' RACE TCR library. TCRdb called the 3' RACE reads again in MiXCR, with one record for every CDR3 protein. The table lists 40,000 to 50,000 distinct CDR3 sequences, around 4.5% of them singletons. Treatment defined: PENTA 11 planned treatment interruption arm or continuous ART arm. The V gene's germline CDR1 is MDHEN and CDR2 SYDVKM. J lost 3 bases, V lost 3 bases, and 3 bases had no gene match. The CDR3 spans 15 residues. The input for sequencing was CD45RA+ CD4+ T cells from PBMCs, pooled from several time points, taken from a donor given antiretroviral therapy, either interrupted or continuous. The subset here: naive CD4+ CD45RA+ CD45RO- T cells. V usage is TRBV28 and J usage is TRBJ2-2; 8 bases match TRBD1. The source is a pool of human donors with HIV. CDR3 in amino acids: CASSFPQGDTGELFF. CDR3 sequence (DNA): TGTGCCAGCAGTTTCCCACAGGGGGACACCGGGGAGCTGTTTTTT. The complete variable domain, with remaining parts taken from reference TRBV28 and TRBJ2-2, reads DVKVTQSSRYLVKRTGEKVFLECVQDMDHENMFWYRQDPGLGLRLIYFSYDVKMKEKGDIPEGYSVSREKKERFSLILESASTNQTSMYLCASSFPQGDTGELFFGEGSRLTVL.